Below are 8 T cell receptor beta chains sequenced from a single sample in a study of molecular identifiers for immune sequencing clone quantification (dated by TCRdb to 2017 to 2018). Receptors were amplified or captured by PCR. Sequenced using a NextSeq 500. TCRdb's own reprocessing of the public reads used fastp at Q25 and MiXCR and kept productive beta chains. Records with the same CDR3 protein are collapsed into one entry carrying the most frequent genes and DNA. The sample yields approximately 97,000 distinct CDR3 sequences; roughly 26% were counted once. Around 0.92% of the sample comes from the top ten. Material: naive CD8+ T cells from blood, with Jurkat cell RNA spiked in. The sample's cell subset or site label is to be understood as: FACS-sorted CD8+CD4-CCR7+CD45RA+ naive T cells. The receptors derive from a human donor in good health. Some libraries in this study had Jurkat cell RNA spiked in.

This chain connects TRBV6-2 or TRBV6-3 to TRBJ2-1; tentative D call: TRBD2 (5 bases). The CDR3 covers 14 residues. Trimming cost V 5 bases and J 6 bases, with 14 bases left between them. In germline, CDR1 is MNHEY, CDR2 SVGEGT. The chain's CDR3 is CASSPRMGVNEQFF. The CDR3 DNA is TGTGCCAGCAGTCCTCGTATGGGAGTCAATGAGCAGTTCTTC.

This clonotype was observed at least ten times. The chain carries TRBV6-2 or TRBV6-3 and TRBJ1-5; a weak D match, TRBD1 (6 bases). V was clipped by 4 bases and J by 1 base, with 8 bases between them. The V gene's germline CDR1 is MNHEY and CDR2 SVGEGT. The CDR3 is made up of 14 amino acids. The CDR3 spells CASSFGQSNQPQHF. Here the CDR3 DNA reads TGTGCCAGCAGTTTTGGACAGAGCAATCAGCCCCAGCATTTT.

This clonotype has only a few counts. Just one base apart from a much larger clone, this may be a read error. This chain links TRBV7-6 with TRBJ2-5; 13 bases are shared with TRBD2. The CDR3 extends over 18 amino acids. The germline V gene has CDR1 SGHVS and CDR2 FNYEAQ. CDR3 in amino acids: CASSSTETSGGLQEPQYF. The CDR3 coding sequence is TGTGCCAGCAGCTCTACCGAGACTAGCGGGGGGCTTCAAGAGCCCCAGTACTTC.

At least ten counts were recorded for this clonotype. The CDR3 bases are TGCAGTGCTAGGCGCTTAAGCGGGAGGTTGGGCGGGGAGCTGTTTTTT. It encodes CSARRLSGRLGGELFF. The chain has TRBV20-1 and TRBJ2-2, with 9 bases fitting TRBD2. Germline lookup yields CDR1 DFQATT and CDR2 SNEGSKA (reference sequence). J was trimmed by 7 bases and V by 3 bases; bases with no gene match: 12. The CDR3 totals 16 residues.

To note about this clonotype: The junction differs from germline at one of its ends, possibly a read error. For the CDR3, the DNA is TGCGCCCGCCGTCAATCAGTCAGTCGAATGAAAGAGCCCCAGTACTTC. This gives the protein CARRQSVSRMKEPQYF. The rearrangement uses TRBV23-1 and TRBJ2-5; no reliable D call. TRBV23-1 is flagged as an ORF with uncertain function. This CDR3 region has 16 residues.

Notes on this clonotype: Possible read error: a much larger clone is one base away. The V gene is TRBV4-1, the J gene TRBJ1-5, with D uncertain. This CDR3 has 13 amino acids. Germline CDR1 and CDR2: MGHRA and YSYEKL. In DNA form, the CDR3 reads TGCGCCCGCAGCCTGGGATTCAATCAGCCCCAGCATTTT. It translates to CARSLGFNQPQHF.

Concerning this clonotype itself: Being one base from a much bigger clone, this may be a read error. Without the conserved terminal phenylalanine or tryptophan, this CDR3 likely stems from a read error. CDR3 protein: CASSTGLHEQYL. In nucleotides, the CDR3 is TGTGCCAGCAGTACAGGGTTACACGAGCAGTACCTC. The chain employs TRBV6-2 or TRBV6-3 and TRBJ2-7; TRBD1 is a possible D gene (6 bases). The CDR3 consists of 12 residues. Trimming pared 5 bases from V and 5 bases from J, leaving 10 bases between. Germline lookup yields CDR1 MNHEY and CDR2 SVGEGT.

This clonotype was detected only a few times. This sequence joins TRBV4-2 and TRBJ1-1, with 8 bases matching TRBD1. V shed 0 bases, J shed 0 bases, and the junction held 3 bases outside the gene matches. The CDR3 is 16 residues long. Germline V gene sequence: CDR1 LGHNA, CDR2 YNFKEQ. The CDR3 region has the DNA TGTGCCAGCAGCCAAGAGGAGGGACAGGTGAACACTGAAGCTTTCTTT. Protein product: CASSQEEGQVNTEAFF.